This T cell receptor (beta chain) was recovered during a study of T cells in Graves' hyperthyroidism and ophthalmopathy (dated by TCRdb to about 2019). Turning to the overall study: A discovery cohort of about a hundred patients, approximately 45 with Graves' ophthalmopathy and roughly 59 with stable Graves' hyperthyroidism, was used to find distinguishing TCR V-J signatures. In addition, the study compared T-cell repertoires in thyroid tissue and in blood from roughly six Graves' hyperthyroidism patients. The roughly 94 discovery patients were randomly divided into training and test sets at a 7:3 ratio. Once sampling was done, hyperthyroidism patients were given methimazole at a starting dose of 30 mg daily, whereas ophthalmopathy patients were given high-dose intravenous methylprednisolone. According to the paper, TCR Vbeta CDR3 sequencing was carried out on 135 peripheral blood samples, which came from about 45 ophthalmopathy, roughly 75 hyperthyroidism and around 17 progressor patients. Whether ophthalmopathy could be predicted prospectively was tested in an independent validation cohort made up of some 20 hyperthyroidism patients plus 17 patients who later progressed to ophthalmopathy.

The TCR beta CDR3 regions were amplified from RNA transcripts. For the first round of RT-PCR on the TCR CDR3, the HTBI primer set was used together with the Qiagen OneStep RT-PCR kit. A second multiplex PCR round built the libraries, followed by size selection and purification. The libraries were sequenced on an Illumina HiSeq2000 using paired-end 100 bp reads. Under the source paper's analysis protocol: SOAPnuke was used to process the raw data, removing reads that contained adapters or uncalled bases, had a mean Phred below 15, or lacked an exact match to the constant primer or identifier. COPE v1.2.5 was used to merge the high-quality paired reads, and each unique nucleotide sequence was defined as a clonotype. Clonotypes were aligned to IMGT TRBV, TRBD and TRBJ reference segments using MiTCR v1.1. The analysis was restricted to V-J combinations with a frequency above 0.0001, which together covered 98% to 99.2% of the repertoires. The TCS score was defined as F50 (clonal expansion) divided by E x V (chaos), with BLOSUM62-based TCRdist calculated between CDR3 peptides within each V-J. Welch's t-statistics and random forest reduced 514 V-J features to about 13, which were used in a naive Bayes classifier (R e1071). The Morisita-Horn index was used to measure how similar the thyroid and blood repertoires were. TCRdb reran the public reads through fastp at Q25 and MiXCR, keeping productive beta chains. When rows share a CDR3 protein, they turn into one entry using the most common DNA and genes. The V and J calls come from TCRdb's annotation, not from the publication. This sample gives 610,000 or so distinct CDR3 sequences in total; about 45% of them show up just once. Of the sample, approximately 8.4% is held by the ten largest clones.

This clonotype has ten or more counts. Its antigen target is currently unknown. No much larger clone exists at a distance of one base, and base qualities are not known. Results and caveats for the whole study, not just this receptor: Most expanded thyroid clonotypes (frequency above 0.001) were also found in blood, which suggests that blood repertoires may mirror thyroid immune responses. Ophthalmopathy was separated from stable hyperthyroidism by a 13 V-J signature model, with roughly 88% sensitivity and approximately 84% specificity obtained in cross-validation and 80%/75% obtained in testing. In validation, the model predicted progression to ophthalmopathy a median of about 6.5 months before onset, with over 60% sensitivity and about 75% specificity. Sample size was not statistically predetermined, and blinding of investigators to group allocation was not performed.

Graves' hyperthyroidism was defined as stable when no progression to ophthalmopathy occurred over 18 months of follow-up. Hyperthyroidism patients were newly diagnosed, with disease duration under 2 months, and aged 18 to 65 years. The study excluded patients with uncontrolled infections, other autoimmune diseases, pregnancy or lactation. Diagnoses were established on the basis of clinical symptoms, serum thyroxine and TRAb, thyroid ultrasound, and orbital computed tomography. Total RNA was extracted using Trizol reagent, and RNA quality was assessed on an Agilent 2100 Bioanalyzer. The specimen was peripheral blood or thyroid tissue (not recorded which). The sequence was obtained from a young woman with Graves' hyperthyroidism.

The CDR3 region: CASTPPGRNTEAFF. The DNA is TGTGCCAGCACTCCCCCCGGACGGAACACTGAAGCTTTCTTT. The rearrangement joined TRBV6-5 to TRBJ1-1, with the D gene not confidently named. As encoded in the germline V gene, CDR1 is MNHEY while CDR2 is SVGAGI. The CDR3 numbers 14 residues from cysteine through phenylalanine. This entry keeps only the CDR3 DNA: 42 bases, framed from base 1. V lost 7 bases and J lost 1 base; the stretch between them is 13 bases long.